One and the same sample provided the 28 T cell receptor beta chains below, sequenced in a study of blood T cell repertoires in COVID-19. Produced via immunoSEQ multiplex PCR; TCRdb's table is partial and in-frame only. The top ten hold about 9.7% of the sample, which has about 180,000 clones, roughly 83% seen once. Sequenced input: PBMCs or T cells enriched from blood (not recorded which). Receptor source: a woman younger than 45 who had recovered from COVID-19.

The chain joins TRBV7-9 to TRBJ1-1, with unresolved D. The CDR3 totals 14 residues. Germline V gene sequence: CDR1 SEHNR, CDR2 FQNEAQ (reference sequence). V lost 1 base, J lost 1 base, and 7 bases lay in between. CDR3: CASSLGIANTEAFF. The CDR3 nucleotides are TGTGCCAGCAGCTTAGGGATAGCGAACACTGAAGCTTTCTTT.

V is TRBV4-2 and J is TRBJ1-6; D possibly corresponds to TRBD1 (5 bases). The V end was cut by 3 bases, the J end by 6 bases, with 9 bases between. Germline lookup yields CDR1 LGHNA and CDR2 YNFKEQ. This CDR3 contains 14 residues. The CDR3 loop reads CASSQVGGNSPLHF. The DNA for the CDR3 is TGTGCCAGCAGCCAGGTGGGGGGTAATTCACCCCTCCACTTT.

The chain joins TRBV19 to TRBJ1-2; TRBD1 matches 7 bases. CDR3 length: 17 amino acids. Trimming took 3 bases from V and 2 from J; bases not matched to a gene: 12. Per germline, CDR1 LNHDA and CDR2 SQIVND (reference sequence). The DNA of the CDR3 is TGTGCCAGTAGTATGGGACCGGGACAGCGATTAAACTATGGCTACACCTTC. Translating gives CASSMGPGQRLNYGYTF. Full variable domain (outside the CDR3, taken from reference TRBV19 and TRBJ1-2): DGGITQSPKYLFRKEGQNVTLSCEQNLNHDAMYWYRQDPGQGLRLIYYSQIVNDFQKGDIAEGYSVSREKKESFPLTVTSAQKNPTAFYLCASSMGPGQRLNYGYTFGSGTRLTVV.

The CDR3 DNA follows: TGTGCCAGCAGCTCGGGGGACAGGTTCTCCTACGAGCAGTACTTC. It is translated as CASSSGDRFSYEQYF. This chain connects TRBV5-4 to TRBJ2-7; 8 nucleotides agree with TRBD1. The CDR3 contains 15 residues. J lost 0 bases, V lost 3 bases, and 5 bases had no gene match. In germline, CDR1 is SGHNT, CDR2 YYREEE (reference sequence).

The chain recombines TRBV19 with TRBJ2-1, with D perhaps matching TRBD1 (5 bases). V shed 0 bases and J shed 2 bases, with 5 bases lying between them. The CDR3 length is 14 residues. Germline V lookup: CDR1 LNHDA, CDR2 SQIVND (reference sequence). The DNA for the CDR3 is TGTGCCAGTAGTATAGAGGGGCCCTACAATGAGCAGTTCTTC. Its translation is CASSIEGPYNEQFF.

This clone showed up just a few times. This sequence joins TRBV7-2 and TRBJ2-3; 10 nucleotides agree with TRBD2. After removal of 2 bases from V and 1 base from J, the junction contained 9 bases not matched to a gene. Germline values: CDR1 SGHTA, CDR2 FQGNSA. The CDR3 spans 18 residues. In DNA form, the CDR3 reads TGTGCCAGCAGCTTAAGCCTAGCGGGAGCCCCAGGCACAGATACGCAGTATTTT. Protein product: CASSLSLAGAPGTDTQYF.

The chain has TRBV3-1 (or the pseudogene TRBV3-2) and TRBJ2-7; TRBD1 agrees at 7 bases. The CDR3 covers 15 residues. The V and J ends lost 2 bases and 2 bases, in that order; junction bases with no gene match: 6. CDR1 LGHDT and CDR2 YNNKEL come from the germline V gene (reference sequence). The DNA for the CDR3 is TGTGCCAGCAGCCAAACCCCGGGACAGACCTACGAGCAGTACTTC. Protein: CASSQTPGQTYEQYF.

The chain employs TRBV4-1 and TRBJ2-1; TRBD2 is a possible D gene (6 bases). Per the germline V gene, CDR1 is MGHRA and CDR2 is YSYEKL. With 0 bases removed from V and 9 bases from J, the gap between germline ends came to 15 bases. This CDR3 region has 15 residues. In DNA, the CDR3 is TGCGCCAGCAGCCAAGATAGCGGCGTCGCGAGTGAGCAGTTCTTC. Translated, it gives CASSQDSGVASEQFF.

DNA of the CDR3: TGTGCCAGCAGTGACCCGGGTTACGGCTACACCTTC. This translates into CASSDPGYGYTF. The chain combines TRBV6-4 with TRBJ1-2; D gene ambiguous. The CDR3 length is 12 residues. V dropped 2 bases and J dropped 8 bases, with 9 bases sitting between them. Germline assignment: CDR1 MRHNA and CDR2 SNTAGT.

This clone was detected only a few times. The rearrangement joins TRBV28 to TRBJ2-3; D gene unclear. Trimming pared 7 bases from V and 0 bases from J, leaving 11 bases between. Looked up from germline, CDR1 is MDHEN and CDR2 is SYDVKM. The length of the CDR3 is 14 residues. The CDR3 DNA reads TGTGCCAGCAAGCCAATATCTAGCACAGATACGCAGTATTTT. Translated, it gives CASKPISSTDTQYF.

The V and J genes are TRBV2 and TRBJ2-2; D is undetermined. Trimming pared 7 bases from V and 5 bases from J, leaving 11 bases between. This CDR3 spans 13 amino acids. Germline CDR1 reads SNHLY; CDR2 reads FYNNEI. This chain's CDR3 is CASTPRPTGELFF. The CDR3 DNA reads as TGTGCCAGCACGCCTAGACCTACCGGGGAGCTGTTTTTT.

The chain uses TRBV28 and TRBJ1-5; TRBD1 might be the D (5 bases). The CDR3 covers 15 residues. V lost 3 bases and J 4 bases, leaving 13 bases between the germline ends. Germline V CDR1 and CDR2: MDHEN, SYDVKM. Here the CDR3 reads CASSLQGNLNQPQHF. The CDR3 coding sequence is TGTGCCAGCAGTTTGCAGGGTAATTTAAATCAGCCCCAGCATTTT. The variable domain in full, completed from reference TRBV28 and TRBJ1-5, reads DVKVTQSSRYLVKRTGEKVFLECVQDMDHENMFWYRQDPGLGLRLIYFSYDVKMKEKGDIPEGYSVSREKKERFSLILESASTNQTSMYLCASSLQGNLNQPQHFGDGTRLSIL.

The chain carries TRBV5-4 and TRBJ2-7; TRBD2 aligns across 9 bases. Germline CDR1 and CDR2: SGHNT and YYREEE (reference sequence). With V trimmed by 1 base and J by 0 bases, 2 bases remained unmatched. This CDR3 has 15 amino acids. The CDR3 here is CASSLLAGSSYEQYF. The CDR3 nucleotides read TGTGCCAGCAGCTTGCTAGCGGGGAGCTCCTACGAGCAGTACTTC.

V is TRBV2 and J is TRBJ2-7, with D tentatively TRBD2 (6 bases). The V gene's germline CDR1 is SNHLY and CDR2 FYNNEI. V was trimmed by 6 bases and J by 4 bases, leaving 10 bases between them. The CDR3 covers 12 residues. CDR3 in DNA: TGTGCCAGCAGGTTTAGCGGTTACGAGCAGTACTTC. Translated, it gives CASRFSGYEQYF.

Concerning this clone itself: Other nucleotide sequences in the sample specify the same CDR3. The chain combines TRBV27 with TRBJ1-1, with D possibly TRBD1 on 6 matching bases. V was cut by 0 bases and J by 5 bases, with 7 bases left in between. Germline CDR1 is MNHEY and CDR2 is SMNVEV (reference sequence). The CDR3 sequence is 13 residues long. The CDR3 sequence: CASSLSRGTEAFF. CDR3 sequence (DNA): TGTGCCAGCAGTTTATCCAGGGGAACTGAAGCTTTCTTT.

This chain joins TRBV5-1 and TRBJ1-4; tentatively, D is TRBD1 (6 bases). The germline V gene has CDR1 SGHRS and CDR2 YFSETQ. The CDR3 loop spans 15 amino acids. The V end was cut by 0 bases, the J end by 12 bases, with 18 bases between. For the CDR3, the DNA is TGCGCCAGCAGCTTGGTGACAGGCCCCGTTGGTGAACTGTTTTTT. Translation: CASSLVTGPVGELFF.

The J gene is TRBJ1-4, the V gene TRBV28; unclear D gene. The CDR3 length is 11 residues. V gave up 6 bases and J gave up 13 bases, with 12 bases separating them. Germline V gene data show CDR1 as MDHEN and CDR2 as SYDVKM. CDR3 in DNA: TGTGCCAGCAGCTCAACTGATGGACTGTTTTTT. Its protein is CASSSTDGLFF.

Here the CDR3 DNA reads TGTGCCAGCAGCCCTCCGGGACAGCAAGCTTTCTTT. As protein: CASSPPGQQAFF. The rearrangement uses TRBV7-9 and TRBJ1-1, with 7 bases matching TRBD1. The V gene's germline CDR1 is SEHNR and CDR2 FQNEAQ (reference sequence). CDR3 length equals 12 residues. V dropped 5 bases and J dropped 9; count of bases not matched to a gene: 6. Complete variable domain (other parts from reference TRBV7-9 and TRBJ1-1): DTGVSQNPRHKITKRGQNVTFRCDPISEHNRLYWYRQTLGQGPEFLTYFQNEAQLEKSRLLSDRFSAERPKGSFSTLEIQRTEQGDSAMYLCASSPPGQQAFFGQGTRLTVV.

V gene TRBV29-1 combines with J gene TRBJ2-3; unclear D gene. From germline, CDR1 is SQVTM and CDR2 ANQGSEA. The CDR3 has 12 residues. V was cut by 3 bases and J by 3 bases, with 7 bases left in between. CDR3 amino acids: CSVDQITDTQYF. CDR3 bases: TGCAGCGTTGATCAGATAACAGATACGCAGTATTTT.

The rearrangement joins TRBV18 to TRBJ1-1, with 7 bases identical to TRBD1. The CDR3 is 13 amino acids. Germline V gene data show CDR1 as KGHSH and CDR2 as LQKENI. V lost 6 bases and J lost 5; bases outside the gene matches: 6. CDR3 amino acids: CASSGDRTTEAFF. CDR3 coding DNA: TGTGCCAGCTCGGGGGACAGAACGACTGAAGCTTTCTTT.

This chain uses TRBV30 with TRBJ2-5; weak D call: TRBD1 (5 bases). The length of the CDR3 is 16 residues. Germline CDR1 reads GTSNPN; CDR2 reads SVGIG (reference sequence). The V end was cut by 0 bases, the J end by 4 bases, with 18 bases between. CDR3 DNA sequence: TGTGCCTGGAGTGTACGGGTGACAGATTGTCGAGAGACCCAGTACTTC. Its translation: CAWSVRVTDCRETQYF.

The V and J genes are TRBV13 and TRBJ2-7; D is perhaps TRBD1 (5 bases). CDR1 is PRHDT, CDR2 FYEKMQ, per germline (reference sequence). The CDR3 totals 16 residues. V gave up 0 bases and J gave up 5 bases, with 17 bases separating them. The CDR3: CASSLGRQGIRNEQYF. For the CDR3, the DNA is TGTGCCAGCAGCTTAGGACGGCAGGGTATAAGAAACGAGCAGTACTTC.

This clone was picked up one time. Here the CDR3 DNA reads TGTGCCTTAAAGCCCTTAAGCTCTGGAAACACCATATATTTT. Translation: CALKPLSSGNTIYF. The chain couples TRBV6-5 to TRBJ1-3, with no clear D. In germline, CDR1 is MNHEY, CDR2 SVGAGI. V was cut by 11 bases and J by 0 bases, with 14 bases left in between. CDR3 length equals 14 residues.

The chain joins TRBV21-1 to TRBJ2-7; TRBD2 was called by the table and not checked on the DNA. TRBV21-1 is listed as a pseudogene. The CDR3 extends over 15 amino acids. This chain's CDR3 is CASSKDFLMRYEQYF. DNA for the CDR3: TGTGCCAGCAGCAAAGACTTCTTAATGCGCTACGAGCAGTACTTC.

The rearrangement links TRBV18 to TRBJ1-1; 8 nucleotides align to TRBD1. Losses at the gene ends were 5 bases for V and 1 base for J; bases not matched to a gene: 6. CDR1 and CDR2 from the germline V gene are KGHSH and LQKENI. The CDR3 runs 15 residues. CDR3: CASSTIQGANTEAFF. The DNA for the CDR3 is TGTGCCAGCTCAACAATCCAGGGGGCGAACACTGAAGCTTTCTTT. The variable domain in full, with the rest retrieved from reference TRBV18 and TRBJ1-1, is NAGVMQNPRHLVRRRGQEARLRCSPMKGHSHVYWYRQLPEEGLKFMVYLQKENIIDESGMPKERFSAEFPKEGPSILRIQQVVRGDSAAYFCASSTIQGANTEAFFGQGTRLTVV.

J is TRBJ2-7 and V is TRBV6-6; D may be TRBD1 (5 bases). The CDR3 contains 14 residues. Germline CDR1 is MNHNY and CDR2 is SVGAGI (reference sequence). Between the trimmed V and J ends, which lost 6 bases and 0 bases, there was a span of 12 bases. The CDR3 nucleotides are TGTGCCAGCAGCCAGGGAAAGTACTCCTACGAGCAGTACTTC. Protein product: CASSQGKYSYEQYF.

CDR3 nucleotides: TGTGCCAGCAGCCCCGGGACTAGCGGGAGGGAGGACGGGGAGCTGTTTTTT. This sequence encodes CASSPGTSGREDGELFF. The chain employs TRBV11-3 and TRBJ2-2; 16 bases align to TRBD2. The V and J ends lost 5 bases and 7 bases, in that order; junction bases with no gene match: 7. The CDR3 sequence is 17 residues long. Germline CDR1 SGHNT, CDR2 YENEEA.

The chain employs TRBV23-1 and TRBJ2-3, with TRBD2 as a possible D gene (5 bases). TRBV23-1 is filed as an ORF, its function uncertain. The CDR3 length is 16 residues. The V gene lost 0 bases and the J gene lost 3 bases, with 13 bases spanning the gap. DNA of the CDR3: TGCGCCAGCAGTCAATCGAAGGACGGGGAGACAGATACGCAGTATTTT. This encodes CASSQSKDGETDTQYF.